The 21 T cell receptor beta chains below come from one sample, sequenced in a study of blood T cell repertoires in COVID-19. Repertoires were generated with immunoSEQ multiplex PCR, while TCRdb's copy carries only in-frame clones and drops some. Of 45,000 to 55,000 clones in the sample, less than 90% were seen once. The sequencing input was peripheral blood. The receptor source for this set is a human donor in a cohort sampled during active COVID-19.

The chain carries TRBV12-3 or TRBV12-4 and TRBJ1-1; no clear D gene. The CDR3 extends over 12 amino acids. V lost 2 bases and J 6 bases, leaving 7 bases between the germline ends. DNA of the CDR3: TGTGCCAGCAGTTTATTTGGCTCTGAAGCTTTCTTT. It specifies CASSLFGSEAFF.

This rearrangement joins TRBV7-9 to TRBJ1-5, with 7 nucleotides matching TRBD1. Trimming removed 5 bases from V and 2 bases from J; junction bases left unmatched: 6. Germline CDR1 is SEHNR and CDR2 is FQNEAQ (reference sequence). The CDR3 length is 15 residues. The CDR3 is CASSRGGGGNQPQHF. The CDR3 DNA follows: TGTGCCAGCAGCAGAGGGGGCGGGGGCAATCAGCCCCAGCATTTT.

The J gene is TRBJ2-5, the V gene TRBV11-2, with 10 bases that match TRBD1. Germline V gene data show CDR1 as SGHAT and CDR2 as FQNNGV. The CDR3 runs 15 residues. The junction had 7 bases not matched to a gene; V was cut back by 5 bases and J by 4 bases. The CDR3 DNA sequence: TGTGCCAGCAGCCTCTCCTGGACAGGGGGAGAGACCCAGTACTTC. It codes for CASSLSWTGGETQYF.

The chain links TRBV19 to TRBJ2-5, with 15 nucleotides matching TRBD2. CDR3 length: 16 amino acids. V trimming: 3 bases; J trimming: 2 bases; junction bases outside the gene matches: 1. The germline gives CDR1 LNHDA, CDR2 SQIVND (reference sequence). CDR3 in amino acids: CASSIGTSGGQETQYF. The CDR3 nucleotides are TGTGCCAGTAGTATCGGGACTAGCGGGGGGCAAGAGACCCAGTACTTC.

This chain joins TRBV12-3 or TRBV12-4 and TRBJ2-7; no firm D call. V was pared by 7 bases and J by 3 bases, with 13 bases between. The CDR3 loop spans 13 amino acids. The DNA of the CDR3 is TGTGCCAGCACCGTGAGTTCGAGCTACGAGCAGTACTTC. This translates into CASTVSSSYEQYF.

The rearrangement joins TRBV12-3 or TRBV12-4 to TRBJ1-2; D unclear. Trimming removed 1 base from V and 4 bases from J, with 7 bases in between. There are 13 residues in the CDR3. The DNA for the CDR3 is TGTGCCAGCAGTTTAGGGGCAGCCTATGGCTACACCTTC. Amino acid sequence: CASSLGAAYGYTF.

CDR3 in DNA: TGTGCCAGCAGCCCGGCCGGGACAGATTTCCAGCCCCAGCATTTT. It is translated as CASSPAGTDFQPQHF. The chain uses TRBV5-5 and TRBJ1-5, with 7 bases matching TRBD1. The ends lost 4 bases at V and 7 bases at J; junction bases unmatched: 11. The germline gives CDR1 SGHKS, CDR2 YYEKEE (reference sequence). CDR3 length equals 15 residues.

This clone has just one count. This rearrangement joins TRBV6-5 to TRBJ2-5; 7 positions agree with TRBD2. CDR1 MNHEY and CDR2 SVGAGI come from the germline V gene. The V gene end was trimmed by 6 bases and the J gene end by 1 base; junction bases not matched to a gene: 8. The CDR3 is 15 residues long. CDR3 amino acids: CASSPSRGGQETQYF. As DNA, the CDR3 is TGTGCCAGCAGCCCAAGCCGCGGGGGCCAAGAGACCCAGTACTTC.

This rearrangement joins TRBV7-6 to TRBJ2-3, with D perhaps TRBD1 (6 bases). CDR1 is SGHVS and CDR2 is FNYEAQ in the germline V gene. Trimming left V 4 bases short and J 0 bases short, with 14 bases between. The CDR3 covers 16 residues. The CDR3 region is CASSSLQGISTDTQYF. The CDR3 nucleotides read TGTGCCAGCAGCTCCCTTCAGGGGATTAGCACAGATACGCAGTATTTT.

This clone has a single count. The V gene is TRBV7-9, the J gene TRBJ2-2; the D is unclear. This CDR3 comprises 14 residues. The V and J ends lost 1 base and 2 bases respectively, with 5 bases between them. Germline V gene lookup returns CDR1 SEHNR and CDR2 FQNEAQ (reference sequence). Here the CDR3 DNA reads TGTGCCAGCAGCTTAGTTTTAAACACCGGGGAGCTGTTTTTT. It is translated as CASSLVLNTGELFF.

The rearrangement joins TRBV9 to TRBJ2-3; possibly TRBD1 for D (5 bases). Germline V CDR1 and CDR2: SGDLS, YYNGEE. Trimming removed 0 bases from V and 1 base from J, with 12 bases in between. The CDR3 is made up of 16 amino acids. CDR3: CASSVDFGRGTDTQYF. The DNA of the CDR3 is TGTGCCAGCAGCGTAGATTTTGGCAGGGGCACAGATACGCAGTATTTT. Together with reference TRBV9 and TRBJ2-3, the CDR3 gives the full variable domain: DSGVTQTPKHLITATGQRVTLRCSPRSGDLSVYWYQQSLDQGLQFLIQYYNGEERAKGNILERFSAQQFPDLHSELNLSSLELGDSALYFCASSVDFGRGTDTQYFGPGTRLTVL.

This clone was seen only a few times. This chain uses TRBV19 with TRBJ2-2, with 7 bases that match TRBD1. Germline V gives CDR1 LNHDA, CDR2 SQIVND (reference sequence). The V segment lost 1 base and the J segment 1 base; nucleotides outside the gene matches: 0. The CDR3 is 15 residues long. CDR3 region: CASSIGQGNTGELFF. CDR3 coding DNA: TGTGCCAGTAGTATAGGACAGGGGAACACCGGGGAGCTGTTTTTT.

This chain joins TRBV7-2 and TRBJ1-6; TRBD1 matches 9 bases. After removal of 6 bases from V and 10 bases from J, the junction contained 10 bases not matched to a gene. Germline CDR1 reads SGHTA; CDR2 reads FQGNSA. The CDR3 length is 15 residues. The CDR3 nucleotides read TGTGCCAGCAGGTTTGGGGACAGGGAGCGATCACCCCTCCACTTT. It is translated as CASRFGDRERSPLHF.

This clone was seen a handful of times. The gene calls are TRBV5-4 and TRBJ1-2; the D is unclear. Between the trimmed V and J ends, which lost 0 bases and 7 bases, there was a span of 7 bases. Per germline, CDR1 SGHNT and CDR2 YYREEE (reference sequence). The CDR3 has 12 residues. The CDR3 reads CASSLETSGYTF. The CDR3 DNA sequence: TGTGCCAGCAGCTTGGAGACTTCTGGCTACACCTTC.

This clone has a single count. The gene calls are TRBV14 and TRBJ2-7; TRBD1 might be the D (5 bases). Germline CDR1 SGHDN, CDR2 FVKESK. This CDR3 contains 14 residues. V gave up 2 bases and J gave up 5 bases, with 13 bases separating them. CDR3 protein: CASSQRQGSHEQYF. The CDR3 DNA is TGTGCCAGCAGCCAACGTCAGGGAAGCCACGAGCAGTACTTC.

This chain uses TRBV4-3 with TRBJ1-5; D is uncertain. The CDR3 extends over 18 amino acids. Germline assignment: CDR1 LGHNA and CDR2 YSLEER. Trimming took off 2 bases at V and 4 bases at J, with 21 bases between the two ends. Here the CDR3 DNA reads TGCGCCAGCAGCCAAAACCCGTACCCCGGGAACCAAAATCAGCCCCAGCATTTT. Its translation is CASSQNPYPGNQNQPQHF.

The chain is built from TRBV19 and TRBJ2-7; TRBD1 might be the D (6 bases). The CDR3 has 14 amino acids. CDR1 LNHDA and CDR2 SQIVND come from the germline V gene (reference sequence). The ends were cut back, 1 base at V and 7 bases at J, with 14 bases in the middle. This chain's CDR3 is CASSIGHRESEQYF. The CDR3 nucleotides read TGTGCCAGTAGTATAGGCCACAGGGAGTCGGAGCAGTACTTC.

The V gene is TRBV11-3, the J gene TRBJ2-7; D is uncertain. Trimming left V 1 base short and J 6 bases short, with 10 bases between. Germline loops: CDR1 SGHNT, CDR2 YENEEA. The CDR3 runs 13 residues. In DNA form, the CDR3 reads TGTGCCAGCAGCTTAGGGGCAGCCGCCGAGCAGTACTTC. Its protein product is CASSLGAAAEQYF.

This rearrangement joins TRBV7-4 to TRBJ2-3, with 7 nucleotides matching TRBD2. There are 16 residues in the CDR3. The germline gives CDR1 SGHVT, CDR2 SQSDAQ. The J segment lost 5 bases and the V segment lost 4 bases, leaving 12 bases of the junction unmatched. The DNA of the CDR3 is TGTGCCAGCAGCTGCAGCGGGGATATCATTCAAGATACGCAGTATTTT. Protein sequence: CASSCSGDIIQDTQYF.

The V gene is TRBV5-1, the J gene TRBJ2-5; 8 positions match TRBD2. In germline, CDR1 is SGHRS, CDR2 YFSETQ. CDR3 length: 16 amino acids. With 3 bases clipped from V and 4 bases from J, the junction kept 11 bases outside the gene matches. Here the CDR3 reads CASSSKPGLGGETQYF. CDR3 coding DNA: TGCGCCAGCAGCTCCAAACCGGGACTAGGGGGAGAGACCCAGTACTTC.

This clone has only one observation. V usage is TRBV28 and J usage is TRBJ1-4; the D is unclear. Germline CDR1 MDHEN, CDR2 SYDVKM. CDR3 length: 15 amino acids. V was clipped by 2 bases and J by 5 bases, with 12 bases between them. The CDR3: CASSLGGSGNEKLFF. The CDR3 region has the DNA TGTGCCAGCAGTTTAGGAGGATCAGGAAATGAAAAACTGTTTTTT.